This T cell receptor beta chain is drawn from a study of blood T cells in healthy people across ages. Germline lookup yields CDR1 ENHRY and CDR2 SYGVKD. V lost 2 bases and J 3 bases, leaving 14 bases between the germline ends. The CDR3 consists of 15 residues. It was with a sample-barcoded 5' primer and a J-beta primer mix that a second PCR of about 6 to 11 cycles was run. TCRdb re-called the 5' RACE reads with MiXCR, one entry per CDR3 protein. The sample has some 760,000 distinct CDR3 sequences; 25% are singletons. Separately, the same data were catalogued under a study of T cells of mothers and their children. This second study says: Amplification in the second PCR used the M1S primer, which added sample barcodes and 2-4 random nucleotides.

What was sequenced was blood. The chain carries TRBV10-3 and TRBJ2-7, with D tentatively TRBD1 or TRBD2 (5 bases each). This TCR came from a boy between 10 and 17 years old in good health. The CDR3 bases are TGTGCCATCAGTGAGGGTAGGGGAGAGGACTACGAGCAGTACTTC. Translation gives CAISEGRGEDYEQYF.